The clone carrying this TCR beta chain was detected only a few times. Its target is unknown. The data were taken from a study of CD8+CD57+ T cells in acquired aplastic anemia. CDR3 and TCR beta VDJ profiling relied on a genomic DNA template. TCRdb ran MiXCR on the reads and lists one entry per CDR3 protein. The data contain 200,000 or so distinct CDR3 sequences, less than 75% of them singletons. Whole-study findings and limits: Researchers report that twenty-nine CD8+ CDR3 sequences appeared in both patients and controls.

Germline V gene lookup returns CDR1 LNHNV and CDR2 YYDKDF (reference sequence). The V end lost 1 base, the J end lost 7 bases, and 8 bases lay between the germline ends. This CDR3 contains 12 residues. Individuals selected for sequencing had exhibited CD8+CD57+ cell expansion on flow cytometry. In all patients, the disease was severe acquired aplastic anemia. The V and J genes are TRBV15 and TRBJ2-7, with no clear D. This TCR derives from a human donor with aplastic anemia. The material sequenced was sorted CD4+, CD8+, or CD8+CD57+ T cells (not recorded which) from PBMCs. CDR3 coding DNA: TGTGCCACCAGCAGAGCCGGTTTTGAGCAGTACTTC. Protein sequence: CATSRAGFEQYF.